The subject of this entry is one T cell receptor beta chain. The source of the sample is a study of blood T cell repertoires in COVID-19. The table came from immunoSEQ multiplex PCR; TCRdb's copy has only in-frame clones and leaves some out. The table lists more than 200,000 clones, less than 90% of them singletons. The germline V and J ends were trimmed by 3 bases and 6 bases, with 12 bases remaining between them. There are 13 residues in the CDR3. Germline V CDR1 and CDR2: LNHNV, YYDKDF (reference sequence). V is TRBV15 and J is TRBJ2-7, with a weak D call TRBD1 (6 bases). The sequenced material came from peripheral blood. The receptor was isolated from a man in his sixties with acute or convalescent COVID-19. CDR3 sequence (DNA): TGTGCCACCAGCAGCCGGACAGAAGGCGAGCAGTACTTC. This translates into CATSSRTEGEQYF.